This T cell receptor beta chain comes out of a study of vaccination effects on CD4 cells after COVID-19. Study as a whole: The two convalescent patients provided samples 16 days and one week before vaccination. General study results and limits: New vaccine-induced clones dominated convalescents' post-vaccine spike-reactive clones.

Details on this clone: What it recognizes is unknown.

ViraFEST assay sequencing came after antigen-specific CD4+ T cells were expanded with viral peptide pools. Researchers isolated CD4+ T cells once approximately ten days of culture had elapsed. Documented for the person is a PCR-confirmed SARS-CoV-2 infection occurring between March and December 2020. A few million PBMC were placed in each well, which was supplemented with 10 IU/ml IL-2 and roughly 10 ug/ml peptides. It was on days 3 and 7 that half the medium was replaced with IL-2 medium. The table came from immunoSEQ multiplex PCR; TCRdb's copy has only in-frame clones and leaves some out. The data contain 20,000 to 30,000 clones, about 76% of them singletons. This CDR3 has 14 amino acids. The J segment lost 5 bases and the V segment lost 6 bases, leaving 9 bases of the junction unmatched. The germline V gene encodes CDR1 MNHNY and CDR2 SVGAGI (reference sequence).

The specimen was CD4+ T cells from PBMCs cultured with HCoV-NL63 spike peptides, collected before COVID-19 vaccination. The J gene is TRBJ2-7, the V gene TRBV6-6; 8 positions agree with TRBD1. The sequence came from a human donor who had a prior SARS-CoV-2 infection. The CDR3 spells CASRRGQGGNEQYF. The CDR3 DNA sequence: TGTGCCAGCAGACGAGGACAGGGAGGCAACGAGCAGTACTTC.